Sequencing of this T cell receptor (beta chain) was carried out in a study of T cell changes during pregnancy in multiple sclerosis. Sequencing was performed with immunoSEQ multiplex PCR; in TCRdb, only in-frame clones are kept and a portion is missing. This table holds more than 25,000 clones, approximately 90% found once. The CDR3 loop spans 17 amino acids. The rearrangement uses TRBV1 and TRBJ2-6; the DNA was not used to check the table's D call, TRBD2. TRBV1 is termed a pseudogene. Sequencing used CD8+ T cells from peripheral blood mononuclear cells, obtained in the third trimester of pregnancy. This receptor was identified in a female donor with multiple sclerosis, enrolled in a pregnancy study. In DNA form, the CDR3 reads TGCACCAGCAGCCCCAGCGGGGCAGGGACCGGGGCCAACGTCCTGACTTTC. It translates to CTSSPSGAGTGANVLTF.